The 18 T cell receptor beta chains in this list originate from one sample, sequenced in a study of regulatory T cells in long-lasting Graves disease. In building TCR beta libraries, iRepertoire HTBI primers were used together with Arm-PCR of CDR3 regions. TCRdb re-called the multiplex PCR reads with MiXCR, one entry per CDR3 protein. The table lists over 350,000 distinct CDR3 sequences, less than 25% of them singletons. Time point described: persistent/refractory GD, antithyroid drugs over 5 years with positive TRAb. Making the TCR library involved RNA that had been extracted from PBMCs. The specimen was peripheral blood mononuclear cells (PBMCs), collected when the disease was refractory, from a patient treated with antithyroid drugs. Every receptor here comes from a female donor with Graves disease.

As regards this clonotype: An end of the junction does not agree with germline; a read error may underlie this. The chain joins TRBV7-2 to TRBJ2-7; D could derive from TRBD1 or TRBD2 (5 bases each). The CDR3 has 15 amino acids. Germline V gene lookup returns CDR1 SGHTA and CDR2 FQGNSA. In nucleotides, the CDR3 is TGTGCCAGCAGCTTCGGGGCAGGAGTTTCCTATGAGCAGTACTTC. Translation gives CASSFGAGVSYEQYF.

This clonotype has a count of ten or more. The chain joins TRBV13 to TRBJ2-7; 9 bases align to TRBD2. The CDR3 runs to 14 residues. V dropped 7 bases and J dropped 3; count of bases not matched to a gene: 7. The germline CDR1 and CDR2 sequences are PRHDT and FYEKMQ (reference sequence). The CDR3 reads CASTEAGGIYEQYF. CDR3 nucleotides: TGTGCCAGCACGGAGGCGGGAGGGATCTACGAGCAGTACTTC. Looking up the rest from reference TRBV13 and TRBJ2-7 gives the full variable domain: AAGVIQSPRHLIKEKRETATLKCYPIPRHDTVYWYQQGPGQDPQFLISFYEKMQSDKGSIPDRFSAQQFSDYHSELNMSSLELGDSALYFCASTEAGGIYEQYFGPGTRLTVT.

This clonotype was counted between two and nine times. This chain connects TRBV12-3 or TRBV12-4 to TRBJ1-3; the D gene is possibly TRBD1 (5 bases). Between the trimmed V and J ends, which lost 6 bases and 0 bases, there was a span of 9 bases. The CDR3 is made up of 14 amino acids. The CDR3 sequence is CASSWGNSGNTIYF. In DNA form, the CDR3 reads TGTGCCAGCAGCTGGGGCAACTCTGGAAACACCATATATTTT.

V is TRBV5-1 and J is TRBJ2-5; D might be TRBD1 or TRBD2, each matching 6 bases. The V end was cut by 4 bases, the J end by 3 bases, with 13 bases between. Germline CDR1 and CDR2: SGHRS and YFSETQ. The length of the CDR3 is 14 residues. CDR3 DNA sequence: TGCGCCAGCAGCCCCGGGGGCCCTAAAGAGACCCAGTACTTC. It yields the protein CASSPGGPKETQYF.

This clonotype was picked up many times. The chain links TRBV7-8 to TRBJ2-7; 7 bases align to TRBD1. This CDR3 is 14 amino acids long. J lost 2 bases, V lost 5 bases, and 6 bases had no gene match. Germline V gene data show CDR1 as SGHVS and CDR2 as FQNEAQ. The DNA for the CDR3 is TGTGCCAGCAGCACTCGGACAGGAGCCTACGAGCAGTACTTC. Translating gives CASSTRTGAYEQYF.

This clonotype was observed many times. The gene calls are TRBV12-5 and TRBJ1-1, with D possibly being TRBD1 (5 bases). The CDR3 spans 13 residues. Germline loops: CDR1 LGHNT, CDR2 FRNRAP. V lost 0 bases, J lost 7 bases, and 9 bases lay in between. CDR3 nucleotide sequence: TGTGCTAGTGGTTTGGTATCGGGGCTTGAAGCTTTCTTT. Protein sequence: CASGLVSGLEAFF.

The V gene is TRBV6-2 or TRBV6-3, the J gene TRBJ2-3; 7 nucleotides align to TRBD1. Trimming removed 8 bases from V and 11 bases from J; junction bases left unmatched: 7. This CDR3 spans 11 amino acids. Germline values: CDR1 MNHEY, CDR2 SVGEGT. The CDR3 sequence: CASSRDRLQYF. CDR3 coding DNA: TGTGCCAGCTCGAGGGACAGATTGCAGTATTTT.

V gene TRBV27 combines with J gene TRBJ2-3, with D perhaps TRBD2 (5 bases). The germline gives CDR1 MNHEY, CDR2 SMNVEV (reference sequence). The CDR3 is 15 amino acids. V was cut by 3 bases and J by 4 bases, with 14 bases left in between. The CDR3: CASSFEGGRADTQYF. The CDR3 coding sequence is TGTGCCAGCAGTTTTGAAGGAGGTAGGGCAGATACGCAGTATTTT.

This clonotype was counted at least ten times. The V call is TRBV7-2, the J call TRBJ2-7, with D uncertain. Germline values: CDR1 SGHTA, CDR2 FQGNSA. The CDR3 is 12 amino acids. V was shortened by 5 bases and J by 4 bases, with 9 bases between the two germline ends. CDR3: CASSPTIYEQYF. For the CDR3, the DNA is TGTGCCAGCAGCCCGACGATTTACGAGCAGTACTTC.

This clonotype was seen more than once but under ten times. This may stem from a read error, because a much larger clone lies one nucleotide away. The V gene is TRBV28, the J gene TRBJ2-3; D might be TRBD2 (6 bases). Near its end, the DNA agrees better with TRBJ2-5, so the J call may be wrong. From germline, CDR1 is MDHEN and CDR2 SYDVKM. The CDR3 sequence is 15 residues long. The CDR3 nucleotides are TGTGTCAGCGCAATACCGGGACTCGCGGGGAAGACCCAGTACTTC. Translation: CVSAIPGLAGKTQYF.

The J gene is TRBJ2-3, the V gene TRBV19, with 9 nucleotides matching TRBD2. J lost 5 bases, V lost 4 bases, and 1 base had no gene match. The germline CDR1 and CDR2 sequences are LNHDA and SQIVND (reference sequence). The CDR3 spans 13 residues. This chain's CDR3 is CASSTLAGDTQYF. CDR3 DNA sequence: TGTGCCAGTAGTACACTAGCGGGAGATACGCAGTATTTT.

The genes are TRBV18 and TRBJ2-7, with 10 positions matching TRBD2. Per germline, CDR1 KGHSH and CDR2 LQKENI. The CDR3 sequence is 15 residues long. Unmatched junction bases numbered 8, after V lost 6 bases and J lost 3 bases. The CDR3 sequence: CASSPGTSAYYEQYF. The CDR3 nucleotides are TGTGCCAGCTCCCCCGGGACTAGCGCCTACTACGAGCAGTACTTC. The full variable domain, its missing parts supplied by reference TRBV18 and TRBJ2-7, is NAGVMQNPRHLVRRRGQEARLRCSPMKGHSHVYWYRQLPEEGLKFMVYLQKENIIDESGMPKERFSAEFPKEGPSILRIQQVVRGDSAAYFCASSPGTSAYYEQYFGPGTRLTVT.

Comments on this clonotype: It may be a read error: a sequence one base away is much more abundant. The genes are TRBV28 and TRBJ2-2; D assignment may be TRBD1 or TRBD2 (6 bases each). Germline V gene sequence: CDR1 MDHEN, CDR2 SYDVKM. The CDR3 runs to 14 residues. For the CDR3, the DNA is TGTGCCAGCAGTTTAATGGGGGCAACCGGGGGGCTGTTTTTT. The encoded protein is CASSLMGATGGLFF.

The V call is TRBV29-1, the J call TRBJ2-1; D is unclear. The CDR3 length is 13 residues. Germline CDR1 and CDR2: SQVTM and ANQGSEA. CDR3 loop: CTVPPEASDEQFF. The CDR3, as DNA: TGCACCGTACCACCAGAAGCAAGCGATGAGCAGTTCTTC.

J is TRBJ2-7 and V is TRBV6-1, with 10 bases identical to TRBD2. Trimming cost V 10 bases and J 3 bases; bases outside gene matches: 12. Germline lookup yields CDR1 MNHNS and CDR2 SASEGT. This CDR3 region has 15 residues. DNA for the CDR3: TGTGCCATCACAGCTGGACTAGCGGCAATCTACGAGCAGTACTTC. Its protein is CAITAGLAAIYEQYF.

The V gene is TRBV20-1, the J gene TRBJ2-5; no reliable D call. The CDR3 covers 15 residues. The V gene lost 0 bases and the J gene lost 5 bases, with 16 bases spanning the gap. Germline V gives CDR1 DFQATT, CDR2 SNEGSKA (reference sequence). The chain's CDR3 is CSARDIKGSGETQYF. The CDR3 DNA is TGCAGTGCTAGAGATATAAAGGGCTCTGGGGAGACCCAGTACTTC.

At least ten counts were recorded for this clonotype. V and J are TRBV30 and TRBJ1-2; D remains ambiguous. Germline V gene lookup returns CDR1 GTSNPN and CDR2 SVGIG (reference sequence). This CDR3 spans 12 amino acids. The germline V and J ends were trimmed by 5 bases and 6 bases, with 13 bases remaining between them. DNA for the CDR3: TGTGCCTGGGAGGCCGCGAGAGATGGCTACACCTTC. Its protein product is CAWEAARDGYTF.

In its sample, this clonotype was seen once. The rearrangement links TRBV19 to TRBJ1-5; no definite D call. The CDR3 consists of 14 residues. The ends were cut back, 3 bases at V and 2 bases at J, with 8 bases in the middle. CDR1 is LNHDA, CDR2 SQIVND, per germline (reference sequence). The CDR3 loop is CASSIVSGNQPQHF. Written as DNA, the CDR3 is TGTGCCAGTAGTATCGTGAGTGGCAATCAGCCCCAGCATTTT. Full variable domain (outside the CDR3, taken from reference TRBV19 and TRBJ1-5): DGGITQSPKYLFRKEGQNVTLSCEQNLNHDAMYWYRQDPGQGLRLIYYSQIVNDFQKGDIAEGYSVSREKKESFPLTVTSAQKNPTAFYLCASSIVSGNQPQHFGDGTRLSIL.